This T cell receptor beta chain was captured by sequencing in a study of Graves' ophthalmopathy and Graves' hyperthyroidism. Study as a whole: Researchers classed hyperthyroidism as stable given no ophthalmopathy within 18 months of follow-up.

The study's findings and limits: Blood also contained most of the expanded thyroid clonotypes above 0.001 frequency. Sensitivity of approximately 66% and specificity of around 72% were achieved by the model that predicted ophthalmopathy progression.

Physicians reached a diagnosis by relying on clinical symptoms, serum thyroxine, TRAb, thyroid ultrasound and orbital computed tomography. In germline, CDR1 is MNHNS, CDR2 SASEGT. The germline V and J ends were trimmed by 6 bases and 6 bases, with 12 bases remaining between them. The CDR3 runs 14 residues. Using RNA transcripts, the TCR beta CDR3 regions were amplified. After a first-round RT-PCR with HTBI primers, a second-round multiplex PCR was run. MiXCR was run by TCRdb on the multiplex PCR reads, yielding one entry per CDR3 protein. In the table there are around 520,000 distinct CDR3 sequences, roughly 40% of which are singletons. This clonotype was seen ten or more times. Its antigen is currently unknown.

Sequenced input: peripheral blood or thyroid tissue (not recorded which). The V gene is TRBV6-1, the J gene TRBJ1-6, with unresolved D. The clonotype originates from an adult man with Graves' hyperthyroidism. The CDR3 DNA reads as TGTGCCAGCAGCCTACAAGGAGGTAATTCACCCCTCCACTTT. Translation gives CASSLQGGNSPLHF.